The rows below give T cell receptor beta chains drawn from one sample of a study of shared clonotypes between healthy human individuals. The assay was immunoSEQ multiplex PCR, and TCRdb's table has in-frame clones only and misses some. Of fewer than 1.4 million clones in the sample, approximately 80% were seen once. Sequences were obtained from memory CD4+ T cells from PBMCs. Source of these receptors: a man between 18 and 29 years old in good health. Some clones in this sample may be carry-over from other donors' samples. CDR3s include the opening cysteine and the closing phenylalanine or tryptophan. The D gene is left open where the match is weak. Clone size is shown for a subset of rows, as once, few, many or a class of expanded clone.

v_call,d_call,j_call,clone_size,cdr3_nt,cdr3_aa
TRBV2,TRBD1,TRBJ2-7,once,TGTGCCAGCAGCGTGAGGACAGGGACCTACGAGCAGTACTTC,CASSVRTGTYEQYF
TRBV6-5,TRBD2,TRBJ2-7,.,TGTGCCAGCAGGCCCACTAGCGGGAGTTTTTCCGAGCAGTACTTC,CASRPTSGSFSEQYF
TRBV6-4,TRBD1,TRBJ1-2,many,TGTGCCAGCAGTATGGGGACAGGGCTTGGCTACACCTTC,CASSMGTGLGYTF
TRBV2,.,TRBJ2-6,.,TGTGCCAGCAGGGGTTCTGGGGCCAACGTCCTGACTTTC,CASRGSGANVLTF
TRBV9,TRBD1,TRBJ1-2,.,TGTGCCAGCTCCCGCGGGGGGACAGCGCCAATTTATGGCTACACCTTC,CASSRGGTAPIYGYTF
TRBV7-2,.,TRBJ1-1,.,TGTGCCAGCAGCTTAGAGGTGGTGGCTTTCTTT,CASSLEVVAFF
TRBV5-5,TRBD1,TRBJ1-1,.,TGTGCCAGCAGCTTGGTAGGGGGCTTGGAAGCTTTCTTT,CASSLVGGLEAFF
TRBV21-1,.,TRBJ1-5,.,TGTGCCAGCAGGGGGATGGGGAGACAGCCCCAGCATTTT,CASRGMGRQPQHF
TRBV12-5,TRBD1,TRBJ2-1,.,TGTGCTAGTGGTAGACAGGGGGCGGACAATGAGCAGTTCTTC,CASGRQGADNEQFF
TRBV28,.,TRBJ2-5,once,TGTGCCAGCAGTTTCCCCGGTGGAGAGACCCAGTACTTC,CASSFPGGETQYF
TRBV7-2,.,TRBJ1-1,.,TGTGCCAGCAGGTCGATTAGGGGGAGGGACACTGAAGCTTTCTTT,CASRSIRGRDTEAFF
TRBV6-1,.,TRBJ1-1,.,TGTGCCAGCAGTAACAGGGAGGGCACTGAAGCTTTCTTT,CASSNREGTEAFF
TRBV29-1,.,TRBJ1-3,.,TGCAGCGTGTTGTTGGGGAGCTCTGGAAACACCATATATTTT,CSVLLGSSGNTIYF
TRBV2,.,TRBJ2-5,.,TGTGCCAGCAGTGAATCGTCGGAGACCCAGTACTTC,CASSESSETQYF
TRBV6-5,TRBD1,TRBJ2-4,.,TGTGCCACCTCGGCAGGGGGCAGTAACATTCAGTACTTC,CATSAGGSNIQYF
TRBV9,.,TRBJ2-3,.,TGTGCCAGCAGCGTGGGGGGAGGTGCCCCAGATACGCAGTATTTT,CASSVGGGAPDTQYF
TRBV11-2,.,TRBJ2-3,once,TGTGCCAGCAGCCCAGCGGGCCCAGCAGATACGCAGTATTTT,CASSPAGPADTQYF
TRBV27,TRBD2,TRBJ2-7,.,TGTGCCAGCATGGGCTCGGGGGGCTCCTACGAGCAGTACTTC,CASMGSGGSYEQYF
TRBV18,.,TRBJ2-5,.,TGTGCCAGCTCACCATCCGGGACCCAAGAGACCCAGTACTTC,CASSPSGTQETQYF
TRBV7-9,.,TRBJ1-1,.,TGTGCCAGCAGCTTACGGGGAGAGGACACTGAAGCTTTCTTT,CASSLRGEDTEAFF
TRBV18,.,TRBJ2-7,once,TGTGCCAGCTCACCACCTTCGGGACAAACGGGCGAGCAGTACTTC,CASSPPSGQTGEQYF
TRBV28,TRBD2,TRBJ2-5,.,TGTGCCAGCACTGCGGGAGGGCCGGAAAAGACCCAGTACTTC,CASTAGGPEKTQYF
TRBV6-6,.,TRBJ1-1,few,TGTGCCAGCAGTTACTCTGACAGGAACACTGAAGCTTTCTTT,CASSYSDRNTEAFF
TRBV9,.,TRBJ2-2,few,TGTGCCAGCAGCCCCGCAGGGGGGCAAAGCGGGGAGCTGTTTTTT,CASSPAGGQSGELFF
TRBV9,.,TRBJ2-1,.,TGTGCCAGCAGCGTATTGGGCACGGGGTACAATGAGCAGTTCTTC,CASSVLGTGYNEQFF
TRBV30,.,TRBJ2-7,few,TGTGCCTGGAAGTATGGCGTGCATTCCTACGAGCAGTACTTC,CAWKYGVHSYEQYF
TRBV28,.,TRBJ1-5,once,TGTGCCAGCAGTACGTCTCAGGCTTTGGGGCAGCCCCAGCATTTT,CASSTSQALGQPQHF
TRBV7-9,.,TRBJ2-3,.,TGTGCCAGCAGCCCAGGAGGGCGGCAGGAAGCCCGATCGACGCAGTATTTT,CASSPGGRQEARSTQYF
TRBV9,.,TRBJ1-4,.,TGTGCCAGCAGCTTAGCCCTCAGGACTAATGAAAAACTGTTTTTT,CASSLALRTNEKLFF
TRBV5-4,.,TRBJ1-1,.,TGTGCCAGCAGCTCCTCCCTGAGGGACACTGAAGCTTTCTTT,CASSSSLRDTEAFF
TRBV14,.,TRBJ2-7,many,TGTGCCAGCAGCCAAGATCTCAATTCCTACGAGCAGTACTTC,CASSQDLNSYEQYF
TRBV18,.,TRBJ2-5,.,TGTGCCAGCTCATTATTGGGGATTTCAGATGTGACCCAGTACTTC,CASSLLGISDVTQYF
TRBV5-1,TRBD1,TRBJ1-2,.,TGCGCCAGCAGCTTAGGTGACAGGGCCTATGGCTACACCTTC,CASSLGDRAYGYTF
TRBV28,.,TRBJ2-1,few,TGTGCCAGCAGCAATTGGATGGGACTCTACAATGAGCAGTTCTTC,CASSNWMGLYNEQFF
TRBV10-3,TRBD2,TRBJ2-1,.,TGTGCCATCAAAGGACTAGCCAACAATGAGCAGTTCTTC,CAIKGLANNEQFF
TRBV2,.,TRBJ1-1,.,TGTGCCAGCAGCGGCACACGGGGGGGTGAAGCTTTCTTT,CASSGTRGGEAFF
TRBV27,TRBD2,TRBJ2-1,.,TGTGCCAGCAGTTTTAGCGGGAGTAGGAATGAGCAGTTCTTC,CASSFSGSRNEQFF
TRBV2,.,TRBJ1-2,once,TGTGCCAGCAGTGAGGCAGGGGAGGTGCGAGGCTACACCTTC,CASSEAGEVRGYTF
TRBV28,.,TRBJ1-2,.,TGTGCCAGCAGTTTAGCCCGAGCAGGGGATAACTATGGCTACACCTTC,CASSLARAGDNYGYTF
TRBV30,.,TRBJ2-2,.,TGTGCCTGGAGTGTATCCGGGACTCACACCGGGGAGCTGTTTTTT,CAWSVSGTHTGELFF
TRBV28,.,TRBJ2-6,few,TGTGCCAGCAGTTTACAGGGAGCTGGGGCCAACGTCCTGACTTTC,CASSLQGAGANVLTF
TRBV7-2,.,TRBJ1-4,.,TGTGCCAGCAGCTTACGTCAGGCCGGAAAACTGTTTTTT,CASSLRQAGKLFF
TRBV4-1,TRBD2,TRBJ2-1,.,TGCGCCAGCAGCCAAGTTCGGCTAGCGGAAGTCTACAATGAGCAGTTCTTC,CASSQVRLAEVYNEQFF
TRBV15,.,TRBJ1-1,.,TGTGCCACCAGCCCGAAAGTTTGGGTTCCGAACACTGAAGCTTTCTTT,CATSPKVWVPNTEAFF
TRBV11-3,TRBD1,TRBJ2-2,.,TGTGCCAGCAGCCCCGGACAGGGAGGCCCGAACACCGGGGAGCTGTTTTTT,CASSPGQGGPNTGELFF